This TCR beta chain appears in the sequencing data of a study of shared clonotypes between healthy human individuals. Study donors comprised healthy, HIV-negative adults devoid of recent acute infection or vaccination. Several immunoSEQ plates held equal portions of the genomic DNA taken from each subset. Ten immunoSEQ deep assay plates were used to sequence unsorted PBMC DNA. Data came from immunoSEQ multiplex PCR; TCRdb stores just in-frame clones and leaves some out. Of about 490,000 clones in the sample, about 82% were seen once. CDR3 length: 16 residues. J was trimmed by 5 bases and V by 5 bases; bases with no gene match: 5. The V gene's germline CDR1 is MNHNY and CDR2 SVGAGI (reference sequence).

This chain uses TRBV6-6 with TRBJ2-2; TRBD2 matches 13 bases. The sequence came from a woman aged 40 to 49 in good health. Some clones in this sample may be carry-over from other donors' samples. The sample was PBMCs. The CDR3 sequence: CASSPGTSGNTGELFF. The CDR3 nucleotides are TGTGCCAGCAGTCCCGGGACTAGCGGGAATACCGGGGAGCTGTTTTTT.